The present T cell receptor beta chain was sequenced within a study of cytomegalovirus exposure and HLA in healthy donors. Study findings and constraints: Reported results showed that the classifier diagnosed cytomegalovirus status with high specificity and sensitivity.

Sequencing was performed with immunoSEQ multiplex PCR; in TCRdb, only in-frame clones are kept and a portion is missing. The table shows 50,000 to 70,000 clones, with 85% to 95% occurring only once. Comment on this clone: The antigen remains undetermined.

Trimming left V 1 base short and J 0 bases short, with 3 bases between. Per the germline V gene, CDR1 is SGHKS and CDR2 is YYEKEE (reference sequence). There are 13 residues in the CDR3. What was sequenced was PBMCs. The origin of this receptor is a woman aged 18 to 35 in good health and CMV-seropositive. The genes are TRBV5-5 and TRBJ2-3; D ambiguous. The chain's CDR3 is CASSLTSTDTQYF. CDR3 nucleotides: TGTGCCAGCAGCTTGACTAGCACAGATACGCAGTATTTT. The full variable domain, completed using reference TRBV5-5 and TRBJ2-3, is DAGVTQSPTHLIKTRGQQVTLRCSPISGHKSVSWYQQVLGQGPQFIFQYYEKEERGRGNFPDRFSARQFPNYSSELNVNALLLGDSALYLCASSLTSTDTQYFGPGTRLTVL.